This T cell receptor (beta chain) was captured by sequencing in a study of blood T cell repertoires in COVID-19. Study as a whole: Material from acute and convalescent COVID-19 was sourced from the United States, Italy and Spain.

Across 20 to 25 US areas, participants ranged in age from about 18 to 90 years. Original processing methods: Reference gene primers were amplified, and this amplification served to estimate nucleated cell counts. Method: immunoSEQ multiplex PCR; TCRdb's copy keeps in-frame clones and lacks some. D and trimming were read from the DNA, whereas the V and J calls and clone size are those reported in that table. This sample has some 320,000 clones, with over 75% found just once. The germline gives CDR1 LNHDA, CDR2 SQIVND (reference sequence). The CDR3 totals 15 residues. With V trimmed by 5 bases and J by 8 bases, 14 bases remained unmatched.

The sequenced sample consisted of PBMCs or T cells enriched from blood (not recorded which). The rearrangement joins TRBV19 to TRBJ1-2; 7 nucleotides align to TRBD1. The sequence came from a woman aged 25-40 years who had recovered from COVID-19. The CDR3 protein is CASSPIGREGAGYTF. The CDR3 DNA reads as TGTGCCAGTAGTCCGATAGGGCGGGAGGGGGCCGGCTACACCTTC.